The TCR beta chain described here comes from a study of Ad26.COV2.S vaccination and SARS-CoV-2 variants. The data were produced by immunoSEQ multiplex PCR, yet TCRdb's version contains in-frame clones alone and is incomplete. The sample includes 350,000 to 450,000 clones, around nine tenths seen only once; the top ten take under 2%. This clone appeared once. Per germline, CDR1 MNHEY and CDR2 SVGAGI. V trimming: 7 bases; J trimming: 7 bases; junction bases outside the gene matches: 8. CDR3 length: 14 amino acids. Treatment specified: about 20 received Ad26.COV2.S at low or high dose, single or two shots; several received placebo; per-sample allocation not given. Sampling took place 63 days after the first vaccine or placebo injection.

Specimen: peripheral blood, collected in a trial of Ad26.COV2.S vaccine versus placebo. V gene TRBV6-5 combines with J gene TRBJ2-7; 12 bases agree with TRBD2. The TCR was taken from a person between 18 and 65 years old who received the Ad26.COV2.S COVID-19 vaccine or a placebo. The CDR3 nucleotides are TGTGCCAGCACCTCTAGCGGGAGGGCCAGAGAGCAGTACTTC. It codes for CASTSSGRAREQYF.